Listed here are 10 T cell receptor beta chains from one sample, sequenced in a study of cytomegalovirus exposure and HLA in healthy donors (dated by TCRdb to 2016 to 2017). Libraries were made using the immunoSEQ multiplex PCR assay. For the multiplex PCR, a mixture combining 60 forward primers for TCR Vbeta segments and 13 reverse primers for TCR Jbeta segments was used. TCRdb obtained this table from immuneACCESS and retained in-frame rearrangements with V and J assigned. These tables miss some clones; where compared with another copy, unresolved V genes account for less than half of the shortfall, and the remainder is unexplained. The sample's table lists a count of about 65,000 clones. Clones ranked in the top ten supply around 15% of the sample. The material sequenced was PBMCs. Source of these receptors: a boy younger than 18 in good health and CMV-seronegative.

This chain uses TRBV7-8 with TRBJ2-3, with 11 nucleotides matching TRBD2. The CDR3 covers 16 residues. In germline, CDR1 is SGHVS, CDR2 FQNEAQ. The V and J ends lost 0 bases and 6 bases, in that order; junction bases with no gene match: 5. The CDR3 region is CASSLASGRDWDTQYF. CDR3 nucleotide sequence: TGTGCCAGCAGCTTAGCTAGCGGGAGGGATTGGGATACGCAGTATTTT.

The CDR3 bases are TGCGCCAGCAGCTTACAGGGGGAAGGTCAGCCCCAGCATTTT. This codes for CASSLQGEGQPQHF. The V and J genes are TRBV5-1 and TRBJ1-5; 8 bases line up with TRBD1. Trimming removed 2 bases from V and 6 bases from J; junction bases left unmatched: 4. CDR3 length: 14 amino acids. Germline CDR1 and CDR2: SGHRS and YFSETQ.

The CDR3 spells CASSLEGGQKLFF. The CDR3 bases are TGCGCCAGCAGCTTGGAGGGGGGGCAGAAACTGTTTTTT. The chain uses TRBV5-1 and TRBJ1-4; maybe TRBD1 (6 bases). Trimming shortened V by 0 bases and J by 11 bases, and 11 bases separated the two germline ends. CDR3 size: 13 residues. Germline CDR1 SGHRS, CDR2 YFSETQ.

This chain links TRBV5-4 with TRBJ2-7, with 7 bases identical to TRBD2. Germline CDR1 SGHNT, CDR2 YYREEE (reference sequence). The CDR3 length is 14 residues. With V trimmed by 1 base and J by 5 bases, 6 bases remained unmatched. The CDR3 is CASSLRASGHEQYF. Here the CDR3 DNA reads TGTGCCAGCAGCTTGAGGGCTAGCGGTCACGAGCAGTACTTC.

This chain uses TRBV5-1 with TRBJ2-7; possible D gene TRBD1, 8 bases. Germline loops: CDR1 SGHRS, CDR2 YFSETQ. This CDR3 comprises 15 residues. V shed 4 bases and J shed 7 bases, with 21 bases lying between them. This CDR3 reads CASSPGGTGGGEQYF. Here the CDR3 DNA reads TGCGCCAGCAGCCCTGGTGGGACAGGCGGGGGAGAGCAGTACTTC. Full variable domain (rest looked up from reference TRBV5-1 and TRBJ2-7): KAGVTQTPRYLIKTRGQQVTLSCSPISGHRSVSWYQQTPGQGLQFLFEYFSETQRNKGNFPGRFSGRQFSNSRSEMNVSTLELGDSALYLCASSPGGTGGGEQYFGPGTRLTVT.

The rearrangement links TRBV27 to TRBJ2-1, with 8 positions matching TRBD2. The CDR3 is 15 residues long. Trimming took 6 bases from V and 0 from J; bases not matched to a gene: 4. From germline, CDR1 is MNHEY and CDR2 SMNVEV (reference sequence). In DNA, the CDR3 is TGTGCCAGCAGGACTAGCGTCACCTCCTACAATGAGCAGTTCTTC. Its protein is CASRTSVTSYNEQFF.

The chain recombines TRBV2 with TRBJ2-3, with 9 bases fitting TRBD1. Germline CDR1 and CDR2: SNHLY and FYNNEI. The CDR3 has 16 amino acids. Trimming removed 3 bases from V and 2 bases from J; junction bases left unmatched: 6. CDR3 amino acids: CASSDLTGGFTDTQYF. CDR3 DNA sequence: TGTGCCAGCAGTGATCTGACAGGGGGATTCACAGATACGCAGTATTTT.

The chain combines TRBV6-5 with TRBJ1-1, with D maybe TRBD1 (5 bases). Per germline, CDR1 MNHEY and CDR2 SVGAGI. Trimming took off 6 bases at V and 3 bases at J, with 8 bases between the two ends. The CDR3 spans 12 residues. This CDR3 reads CASSWGDTEAFF. In DNA form, the CDR3 reads TGTGCCAGCAGCTGGGGGGACACTGAAGCTTTCTTT.

About this clone: Other DNA sequences in the sample encode the same CDR3. The V call is TRBV18, the J call TRBJ1-3; 7 positions match TRBD1. Trimming at V came to 6 bases and at J to 1 base, leaving 3 bases not matched to a gene. Germline CDR1 KGHSH, CDR2 LQKENI. CDR3 size: 14 residues. The CDR3 sequence is CASSSGGSGNTIYF. CDR3 nucleotide sequence: TGTGCCAGCTCTTCAGGGGGTTCTGGAAACACCATATATTTT.

V is TRBV5-5 and J is TRBJ1-1; TRBD1 matches at 7 bases. CDR3 size: 15 residues. Trimming at V came to 0 bases and at J to 4 bases, leaving 6 bases not matched to a gene. CDR1 and CDR2 from the germline V gene are SGHKS and YYEKEE (reference sequence). CDR3 DNA sequence: TGTGCCAGCAGCTTGGGACAGGGTCTCGGCACTGAAGCTTTCTTT. This codes for CASSLGQGLGTEAFF.